A selection of T cell receptor beta chains follows, all from one sample in a study of molecular identifiers for immune sequencing clone quantification. TCRdb independently ran MiXCR on the PCR reads; one entry per CDR3 protein. The sample has over 70,000 distinct CDR3 sequences, approximately 25% seen once; the top ten hold about 0.8%. Sequencing was carried out using naive CD8+ T cells from blood, with Jurkat cell RNA spiked in. These receptors were obtained from a human donor in good health. Some libraries in this study had Jurkat cell RNA spiked in. Each CDR3 is given with its conserved first and last residue. The D gene is left open where the match is weak. Rows may omit the clone size; those that give it use once, few, many or a size class.

v_gene: TRBV28
d_gene: .
abundance: .
j_gene: TRBJ2-5
CDR3aa: CASSLSQETQYF
CDR3nt: TGTGCCAGCAGTTTATCACAAGAGACCCAGTACTTC

v_gene: TRBV11-1
d_gene: TRBD2
abundance: .
j_gene: TRBJ2-3
CDR3aa: CASHTGRVTFVDTQYF
CDR3nt: TGTGCCAGCCACACGGGGAGGGTGACCTTCGTGGATACGCAGTATTTT

v_gene: TRBV10-3
d_gene: .
abundance: many
j_gene: TRBJ2-6
CDR3aa: CAISGDATGPSGANVLTF
CDR3nt: TGTGCCATCAGTGGTGACGCGACCGGACCCTCTGGGGCCAACGTCCTGACTTTC

v_gene: TRBV6-2/TRBV6-3
d_gene: .
abundance: .
j_gene: TRBJ1-5
CDR3aa: CATRQGNQPQHF
CDR3nt: TGTGCCACACGACAGGGCAATCAGCCCCAGCATTTT

v_gene: TRBV6-2/TRBV6-3
d_gene: TRBD2
abundance: few
j_gene: TRBJ2-3
CDR3aa: CASRGLVAGSTDTQYF
CDR3nt: TGTGCCAGCAGGGGACTGGTAGCGGGAAGCACAGATACGCAGTATTTT

v_gene: TRBV7-8
d_gene: .
abundance: many
j_gene: TRBJ1-4
CDR3aa: CASSNQDRTVGEKLFF
CDR3nt: TGTGCCAGCAGCAACCAAGACAGGACCGTGGGGGAAAAACTGTTTTTT

v_gene: TRBV6-6
d_gene: .
abundance: many
j_gene: TRBJ1-1
CDR3aa: CAIGSNTEAFF
CDR3nt: TGTGCCATCGGGTCCAACACTGAAGCTTTCTTT

v_gene: TRBV27
d_gene: .
abundance: many
j_gene: TRBJ1-1
CDR3aa: CASSFLMNTEAFF
CDR3nt: TGTGCCAGCAGTTTCCTTATGAACACTGAAGCTTTCTTT

v_gene: TRBV15
d_gene: .
abundance: .
j_gene: TRBJ2-3
CDR3aa: CATSRGTLFTDTQYF
CDR3nt: TGTGCCACCAGCAGAGGTACCCTCTTCACAGATACGCAGTATTTT

v_gene: TRBV20-1
d_gene: .
abundance: .
j_gene: TRBJ2-2
CDR3aa: CSARDVTGRLTGELFF
CDR3nt: TGCAGTGCTAGAGATGTGACAGGCCGCCTCACCGGGGAGCTGTTTTTT

v_gene: TRBV7-2
d_gene: .
abundance: many
j_gene: TRBJ2-3
CDR3aa: CASSFLTDTQYF
CDR3nt: TGTGCCAGCAGCTTTTTGACAGATACGCAGTATTTT

v_gene: TRBV6-6
d_gene: .
abundance: .
j_gene: TRBJ1-2
CDR3aa: CASSHSSGGANYGYTF
CDR3nt: TGTGCCAGCAGTCACTCTAGCGGGGGCGCGAACTATGGCTACACCTTC

v_gene: TRBV19
d_gene: .
abundance: many
j_gene: TRBJ1-1
CDR3aa: CASSIGNTEAFF
CDR3nt: TGTGCCAGTAGTATAGGGAACACTGAAGCTTTCTTT

v_gene: TRBV28
d_gene: .
abundance: many
j_gene: TRBJ2-7
CDR3aa: CASSDGGGFSYEQYF
CDR3nt: TGTGCCAGCAGTGACGGTGGCGGCTTCTCCTACGAGCAGTACTTC

v_gene: TRBV7-9
d_gene: .
abundance: few
j_gene: TRBJ2-7
CDR3aa: CASSFNPGAGVPYEQYF
CDR3nt: TGTGCCAGCAGCTTTAACCCGGGGGCTGGTGTCCCCTACGAGCAGTACTTC

v_gene: TRBV7-2
d_gene: .
abundance: many
j_gene: TRBJ1-4
CDR3aa: CASSLNNEKLFF
CDR3nt: TGTGCCAGCAGCTTGAATAATGAAAAACTGTTTTTT

v_gene: TRBV5-8
d_gene: .
abundance: many
j_gene: TRBJ1-5
CDR3aa: CASGGPNQPQHF
CDR3nt: TGTGCCAGTGGGGGGCCAAATCAGCCCCAGCATTTT

v_gene: TRBV4-1
d_gene: .
abundance: .
j_gene: TRBJ2-3
CDR3aa: CASSQGGTDTLYF
CDR3nt: TGCGCCAGCAGCCAAGGGGGTACAGATACGCTGTATTTT

v_gene: TRBV28
d_gene: .
abundance: many
j_gene: TRBJ2-7
CDR3aa: CASSTPGVPTGQYF
CDR3nt: TGTGCCAGCAGTACCCCCGGTGTCCCTACGGGGCAGTACTTC

v_gene: TRBV27
d_gene: TRBD1
abundance: .
j_gene: TRBJ1-5
CDR3aa: CASSTWTGKVSGQPQHF
CDR3nt: TGTGCCAGCAGTACTTGGACAGGGAAGGTTTCAGGGCAGCCCCAGCATTTT

v_gene: TRBV9
d_gene: .
abundance: .
j_gene: TRBJ1-3
CDR3aa: CASSVSGGNTIYF
CDR3nt: TGTGCCAGCAGCGTTTCGGGTGGAAACACCATATATTTT

v_gene: TRBV7-9
d_gene: TRBD2
abundance: few
j_gene: TRBJ2-3
CDR3aa: CASSGGRNTDTQYF
CDR3nt: TGTGCCAGTTCGGGGGGTAGAAACACAGATACGCAGTATTTT

v_gene: TRBV6-5
d_gene: TRBD2
abundance: many
j_gene: TRBJ2-7
CDR3aa: CASSLRLAGIYEQYF
CDR3nt: TGTGCCAGCAGTCTACGACTAGCGGGAATCTACGAGCAGTACTTC

v_gene: TRBV9
d_gene: .
abundance: .
j_gene: TRBJ1-5
CDR3aa: CASSVTDSNQPQHF
CDR3nt: TGTGCCAGCAGCGTCACAGATAGCAATCAGCCCCAGCATTTT

v_gene: TRBV4-3
d_gene: .
abundance: .
j_gene: TRBJ2-1
CDR3aa: CASSQVNSGAYNEQFF
CDR3nt: TGCGCCAGCAGCCAAGTAAATAGCGGAGCTTACAATGAGCAGTTCTTC

v_gene: TRBV24-1
d_gene: .
abundance: .
j_gene: TRBJ1-5
CDR3aa: CATSDLDQWAVGNQPQHF
CDR3nt: TGTGCCACCAGTGATTTGGACCAGTGGGCAGTGGGGAATCAGCCCCAGCATTTT

v_gene: TRBV7-2
d_gene: .
abundance: .
j_gene: TRBJ1-1
CDR3aa: CASSSLRGGTEAFF
CDR3nt: TGTGCCAGCAGCTCTCTACGGGGAGGAACTGAAGCTTTCTTT

v_gene: TRBV4-1
d_gene: .
abundance: .
j_gene: TRBJ2-7
CDR3aa: CASSPSNTLGGLSNEQYF
CDR3nt: TGCGCCAGCAGCCCTTCTAACACCCTGGGGGGTTTATCGAACGAGCAGTACTTC

v_gene: TRBV6-5
d_gene: .
abundance: .
j_gene: TRBJ1-4
CDR3aa: CASSSTGRGYEKLFF
CDR3nt: TGTGCCAGCAGTTCCACGGGACGGGGTTACGAAAAACTGTTTTTT

v_gene: TRBV15
d_gene: TRBD1
abundance: many
j_gene: TRBJ1-1
CDR3aa: CATAQGGRSTEAFF
CDR3nt: TGTGCCACTGCACAGGGGGGCAGATCCACTGAAGCTTTCTTT

v_gene: TRBV6-5
d_gene: .
abundance: many
j_gene: TRBJ2-1
CDR3aa: CASSYSRYEQFF
CDR3nt: TGTGCCAGCAGTTACTCTCGGTACGAGCAGTTCTTC

v_gene: TRBV5-1
d_gene: .
abundance: many
j_gene: TRBJ2-3
CDR3aa: CASSLEGSTDTQYF
CDR3nt: TGCGCCAGCAGCTTGGAGGGTAGCACAGATACGCAGTATTTT

v_gene: TRBV28
d_gene: .
abundance: few
j_gene: TRBJ1-6
CDR3aa: CASSFALGAGSPLHF
CDR3nt: TGTGCCAGCAGTTTCGCCCTCGGGGCGGGGTCACCCCTCCACTTT

v_gene: TRBV4-1
d_gene: TRBD1
abundance: few
j_gene: TRBJ2-7
CDR3aa: CASSPRTGSSFYEQYF
CDR3nt: TGCGCCAGCAGCCCCCGGACAGGGAGCAGCTTCTACGAGCAGTACTTC

v_gene: TRBV29-1
d_gene: .
abundance: .
j_gene: TRBJ2-3
CDR3aa: CSSVGTDTQSF
CDR3nt: TGCAGCTCGGTGGGCACAGATACGCAGTCTTTT

v_gene: TRBV4-3
d_gene: .
abundance: many
j_gene: TRBJ2-7
CDR3aa: CASSQELIAPGTTGYEQYF
CDR3nt: TGCGCCAGCAGCCAAGAATTGATAGCGCCCGGGACAACCGGCTACGAGCAGTACTTC

v_gene: TRBV4-1
d_gene: TRBD1
abundance: .
j_gene: TRBJ2-7
CDR3aa: CASSPGQGASCEQYF
CDR3nt: TGCGCCAGCAGCCCTGGACAGGGGGCGAGTTGCGAGCAGTACTTC

v_gene: TRBV16
d_gene: TRBD1
abundance: once
j_gene: TRBJ2-2
CDR3aa: CASSHTTHGTGLSGELFF
CDR3nt: TGTGCCAGCAGCCACACGACCCATGGGACAGGTCTTAGCGGGGAGCTGTTTTTT

v_gene: TRBV7-6
d_gene: .
abundance: .
j_gene: TRBJ2-3
CDR3aa: CASAPGRDFSSTDTQYF
CDR3nt: TGTGCCAGCGCCCCAGGGCGAGATTTTTCTAGCACAGATACGCAGTATTTT

v_gene: TRBV7-6
d_gene: TRBD1
abundance: few
j_gene: TRBJ2-1
CDR3aa: CASSTETGGLNEQFF
CDR3nt: TGTGCCAGCAGCACGGAAACAGGGGGTTTGAATGAGCAGTTCTTC

v_gene: TRBV27
d_gene: .
abundance: .
j_gene: TRBJ2-5
CDR3aa: CASSLRVTEPQSF
CDR3nt: TGTGCCAGCAGTTTACGGGTCACAGAGCCCCAGTCCTTC

v_gene: TRBV19
d_gene: .
abundance: .
j_gene: TRBJ2-1
CDR3aa: CASSIYPGEGFNEQFF
CDR3nt: TGTGCCAGTAGTATATATCCAGGGGAAGGTTTCAATGAGCAGTTCTTC

v_gene: TRBV6-5
d_gene: TRBD1
abundance: many
j_gene: TRBJ2-1
CDR3aa: CASSPTGDEQFF
CDR3nt: TGTGCCAGCAGTCCTACAGGGGATGAGCAGTTCTTC

v_gene: TRBV6-1
d_gene: .
abundance: many
j_gene: TRBJ1-5
CDR3aa: CASRTEYSNQPQHF
CDR3nt: TGTGCCAGCAGGACAGAGTATAGCAATCAGCCCCAGCATTTT

v_gene: TRBV4-1
d_gene: TRBD1
abundance: .
j_gene: TRBJ2-1
CDR3aa: CASSPPGQGGEQFF
CDR3nt: TGCGCCAGCAGCCCCCCCGGACAGGGCGGTGAGCAGTTCTTC

v_gene: TRBV27
d_gene: .
abundance: many
j_gene: TRBJ2-3
CDR3aa: CASSWGYTDTQYF
CDR3nt: TGTGCCAGCAGTTGGGGGTACACAGATACGCAGTATTTT

v_gene: TRBV5-6
d_gene: .
abundance: many
j_gene: TRBJ2-2
CDR3aa: CASSLDDRDTETGELFF
CDR3nt: TGTGCCAGCAGCTTGGATGACCGGGACACTGAGACCGGGGAGCTGTTTTTT

v_gene: TRBV7-9
d_gene: .
abundance: .
j_gene: TRBJ2-6
CDR3aa: CASSYLSVSRSSGANVLTF
CDR3nt: TGTGCCAGCAGCTATCTGAGTGTGAGCCGAAGCTCTGGGGCCAACGTCCTGACTTTC

v_gene: TRBV28
d_gene: TRBD2
abundance: .
j_gene: TRBJ2-3
CDR3aa: CASSFSGGRTDTQYF
CDR3nt: TGTGCCAGCAGTTTCTCGGGAGGCCGCACAGATACGCAGTATTTT